The following is a TCR beta chain sequence with its context. Antigen specificity is unknown. A second PCR of about 6 to 12 cycles used a sample-barcoded 5' primer and a J-beta primer mix. Every individual sample yielded 3 million or more paired-end reads (each containing CDR3). TCRdb ran MiXCR on the 5' RACE reads and lists one entry per CDR3 protein. The sample yields around 1.5 million distinct CDR3 sequences, approximately 32% seen once. The sample belongs to a study of blood T cells in healthy people across ages. General study findings and limits: TCR beta diversity correlated strongly with naive T cell percentage.

The CDR3 length is 16 residues. Trimming stripped 4 bases from V and 2 bases from J, with 15 bases between. Per the germline V gene, CDR1 is KGHDR and CDR2 is SFDVKD. The rearrangement uses TRBV24-1 and TRBJ2-3, with D possibly matching TRBD1 (6 bases). The receptor's source is a woman younger than 45 in good health. The sample consisted of blood. The CDR3: CATSDPGQKDTDTQYF. The CDR3 nucleotides are TGTGCCACCAGTGACCCCGGACAGAAGGACACAGATACGCAGTATTTT.